This T cell receptor beta chain is drawn from a study of T cells of healthy individuals. From germline, CDR1 is ENHRY and CDR2 SYGVKD. V was clipped by 0 bases and J by 4 bases, with 13 bases between them. The CDR3 contains 16 residues. MiXCR was run by TCRdb on the 5' RACE reads, yielding one entry per CDR3 protein. The table shows tens of thousands of distinct CDR3 sequences, with around 15% occurring only once. This clonotype originated in a human donor in good health. This chain connects TRBV10-3 to TRBJ1-5, with a weak D call TRBD1 (5 bases). This CDR3 reads CAISESGRGRNQPQHF. The CDR3 nucleotides read TGTGCCATCAGTGAGTCAGGGCGGGGCAGGAATCAGCCCCAGCATTTT.